Listed below are T cell receptor beta chains from one sample, sequenced in a study of T cell repertoires in cytomegalovirus infection. TCRdb ran MiXCR on the reads and lists one entry per CDR3 protein. The sample carries about 250,000 distinct CDR3 sequences, about 7% recorded once. Sequencing was carried out using PBMCs. The receptors originated from a human donor in good health (CMV status not recorded). Some clones in this sample may be carry-over from other donors' samples. Both conserved end residues are part of each CDR3. The D gene is left open where the match is weak. Expanded clones get a size class; other rows say once, few or many, or leave the size out.

TRBJ2-7	many	.	TRBV12-3/TRBV12-4	CASTDGGGNEQYF	TGTGCCAGCACCGATGGGGGTGGAAACGAGCAGTACTTC
TRBJ1-1	many	TRBD1	TRBV30	CAWSPPGTANTEAFF	TGTGCCTGGAGTCCCCCAGGGACAGCCAACACTGAAGCTTTCTTT
TRBJ2-1	many	.	TRBV2	CATPFEDSSYNEQFF	TGTGCCACGCCTTTCGAGGACAGCTCCTACAATGAGCAGTTCTTC
TRBJ2-3	many	TRBD2	TRBV29-1	CSVVRAGPNTQYF	TGCAGCGTTGTTAGAGCGGGGCCGAATACGCAGTATTTT
TRBJ1-1	many	.	TRBV7-2	CASSFLQDTEAFF	TGTGCCAGCAGCTTCCTACAGGACACTGAAGCTTTCTTT
TRBJ2-3	many	.	TRBV7-2	CASSPQGGFTDTQYF	TGTGCCAGCAGCCCCCAAGGGGGATTCACAGATACGCAGTATTTT
TRBJ2-1	many	TRBD1	TRBV20-1	CSARVEDRHNEQFF	TGCAGTGCTAGAGTAGAGGACAGGCACAATGAGCAGTTCTTC
TRBJ2-3	few	.	TRBV28	CASSPSLVRTDTQYF	TGTGCCAGCAGTCCTTCGTTGGTTCGCACAGATACGCAGTATTTT
TRBJ1-5	many	.	TRBV18	CASSPRAANQPQHF	TGTGCCAGCTCACCAAGGGCCGCGAATCAGCCCCAGCATTTT
TRBJ2-2	many	.	TRBV19	CASIPRPLSTGELFF	TGTGCCAGTATCCCGCGCCCACTTAGCACCGGGGAGCTGTTTTTT
TRBJ1-5	many	.	TRBV28	CASSEPGSNQPQHF	TGTGCCAGCAGCGAACCGGGGAGTAATCAGCCCCAGCATTTT
TRBJ2-3	many	TRBD2	TRBV6-6	CASSYPTSGGPDTQYF	TGTGCCAGCAGTTACCCCACTAGCGGGGGGCCAGATACGCAGTATTTT
TRBJ2-1	many	TRBD2	TRBV7-9	CASSPRGLAGGGGEQFF	TGTGCCAGCAGCCCCCGGGGCCTAGCGGGGGGAGGAGGCGAGCAGTTCTTC
TRBJ1-1	many	.	TRBV7-2	CASSPSRPLAFF	TGTGCCAGCAGCCCAAGTAGGCCTCTGGCTTTCTTT
TRBJ2-1	many	TRBD1	TRBV20-1	CSARQGAAPYNEQFF	TGCAGTGCCCGACAGGGGGCAGCCCCCTACAATGAGCAGTTCTTC
TRBJ2-7	many	.	TRBV7-2	CASSLAGITYEQYF	TGTGCCAGCAGCTTAGCAGGGATAACGTACGAGCAGTACTTC
TRBJ1-2	few	TRBD1	TRBV5-1	CASSLATGRNYGYTF	TGCGCCAGCAGCTTGGCGACAGGGAGAAACTATGGCTACACCTTC
TRBJ2-3	many	.	TRBV7-2	CASRVTDTQYF	TGTGCCAGCAGAGTCACAGATACGCAGTATTTT
TRBJ2-7	many	.	TRBV7-8	CASSLIWYEQYF	TGTGCCAGCAGCTTAATCTGGTACGAGCAGTACTTC
TRBJ2-4	many	TRBD1	TRBV7-2	CASSLAWGQGAKNIQYF	TGTGCCAGCAGCTTAGCCTGGGGACAGGGAGCCAAAAACATTCAGTACTTC
TRBJ2-2	many	.	TRBV6-2/TRBV6-3	CASSLLLGDANTGELFF	TGTGCCAGCAGCCTCCTTTTGGGAGATGCGAACACCGGGGAGCTGTTTTTT
TRBJ1-1	many	.	TRBV6-2/TRBV6-3	CASTPGPRGEQGAFF	TGTGCCAGCACCCCCGGACCGAGGGGGGAACAGGGAGCTTTCTTT
TRBJ1-2	many	TRBD1	TRBV7-2	CASRPKGTANYGYTF	TGTGCCAGCAGACCCAAAGGGACAGCTAACTATGGCTACACCTTC
TRBJ1-1	.	.	TRBV4-2	CASSQEKWGTEAFF	TGTGCCAGCAGCCAAGAGAAATGGGGCACTGAAGCTTTCTTT
TRBJ1-1	many	.	TRBV7-9	CASSPLRTEAFF	TGTGCCAGCAGCCCCCTTCGAACTGAAGCTTTCTTT